This T cell receptor beta chain was identified during a study of Graves' ophthalmopathy and Graves' hyperthyroidism. Diagnosis was based on clinical symptoms, serum thyroxine, TRAb, thyroid ultrasound and orbital computed tomography. RNA transcripts were the template, and TCR beta CDR3 regions were amplified from them. In the first round, RT-PCR was carried out with HTBI primers, and a multiplex PCR formed the second round. TCRdb processed the multiplex PCR reads anew with MiXCR; each CDR3 protein has one entry. The table lists around 400,000 distinct CDR3 sequences, over 20% of them singletons, with roughly 3% in the top ten. This clonotype has ten or more counts. The CDR3 is 14 residues long. CDR1 is SNHLY, CDR2 FYNNEI, per germline.

This receptor was identified in a woman under 30 with stable Graves' hyperthyroidism. Sequencing was performed on peripheral blood. The chain links TRBV2 to TRBJ2-7; TRBD2 might be the D (5 bases). In nucleotides, the CDR3 is TGTGCACTCCTATTAAAGGACTCGAAGAACGAGCAGTACTTC. Translating gives CALLLKDSKNEQYF.